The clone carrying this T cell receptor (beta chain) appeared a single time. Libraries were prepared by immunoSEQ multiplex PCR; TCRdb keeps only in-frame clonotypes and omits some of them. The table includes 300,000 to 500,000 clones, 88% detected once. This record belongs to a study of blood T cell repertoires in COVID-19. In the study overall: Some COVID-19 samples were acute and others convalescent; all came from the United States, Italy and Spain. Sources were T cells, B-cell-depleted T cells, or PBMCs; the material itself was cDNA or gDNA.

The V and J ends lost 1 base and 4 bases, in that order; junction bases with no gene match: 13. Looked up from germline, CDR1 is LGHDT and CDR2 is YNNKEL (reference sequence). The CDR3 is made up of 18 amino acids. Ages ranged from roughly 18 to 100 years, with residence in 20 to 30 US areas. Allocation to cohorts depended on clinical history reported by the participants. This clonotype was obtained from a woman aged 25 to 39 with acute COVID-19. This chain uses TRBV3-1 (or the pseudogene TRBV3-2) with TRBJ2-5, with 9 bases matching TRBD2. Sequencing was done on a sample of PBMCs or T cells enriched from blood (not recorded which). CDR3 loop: CASSQVRGVRGGRETQYF. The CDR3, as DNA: TGTGCCAGCAGCCAAGTGCGGGGTGTGCGGGGGGGCCGAGAGACCCAGTACTTC.